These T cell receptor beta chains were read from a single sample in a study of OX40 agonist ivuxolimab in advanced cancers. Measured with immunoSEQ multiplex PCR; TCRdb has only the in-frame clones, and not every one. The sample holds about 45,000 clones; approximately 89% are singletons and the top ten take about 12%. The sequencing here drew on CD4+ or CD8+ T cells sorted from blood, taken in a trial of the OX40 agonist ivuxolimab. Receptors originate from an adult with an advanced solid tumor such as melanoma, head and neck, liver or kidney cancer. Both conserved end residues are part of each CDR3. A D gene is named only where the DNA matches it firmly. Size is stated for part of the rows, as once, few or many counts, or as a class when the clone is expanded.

cdr3_nt: TGTGCCAGCAGCATTCTGACGGGGGGCCCCTTGGAAGAGCAGTTCTTC; cdr3_aa: CASSILTGGPLEEQFF; v_call: TRBV7-9; clone_size: NA; cdr3_length: 16; d_call: NA; j_call: TRBJ2-1
cdr3_nt: TGTGCCAGCAGCTTAAACTGGCAGGGGGTCGACACCGGGGAGCTGTTTTTT; cdr3_aa: CASSLNWQGVDTGELFF; v_call: TRBV7-3; clone_size: NA; cdr3_length: 17; d_call: TRBD1; j_call: TRBJ2-2
cdr3_nt: TGTGCCAGCAGCTTAGGGCTAGTGGGGGCCCCGGAGGAGACCCAGTACTTC; cdr3_aa: CASSLGLVGAPEETQYF; v_call: TRBV7-2; clone_size: NA; cdr3_length: 17; d_call: NA; j_call: TRBJ2-5
cdr3_nt: TGTGCCAGCAGCTTAGTCCCCCGGGAAGTGTACCATGAGCAGTTCTTC; cdr3_aa: CASSLVPREVYHEQFF; v_call: TRBV11-2; clone_size: NA; cdr3_length: 16; d_call: NA; j_call: TRBJ2-1
cdr3_nt: TGCGCCAGCTCAACGGGTCAGATTGAAGCTTTCTTT; cdr3_aa: CASSTGQIEAFF; v_call: TRBV5-1; clone_size: NA; cdr3_length: 12; d_call: NA; j_call: TRBJ1-1
cdr3_nt: TGTGCCAGCAGCCTTATACAGGGCGCGGGCGGGGAGCTGTTTTTT; cdr3_aa: CASSLIQGAGGELFF; v_call: TRBV7-7; clone_size: NA; cdr3_length: 15; d_call: NA; j_call: TRBJ2-2
cdr3_nt: TGTGCCAGCAGTTACGAAGGGGGCACCGGGGAGCTGTTTTTT; cdr3_aa: CASSYEGGTGELFF; v_call: TRBV6-5; clone_size: medium-sized; cdr3_length: 14; d_call: NA; j_call: TRBJ2-2
cdr3_nt: TGTGCCAGCAGCCAGATGACGGAGAACACTGAAGCTTTCTTT; cdr3_aa: CASSQMTENTEAFF; v_call: TRBV14; clone_size: few; cdr3_length: 14; d_call: NA; j_call: TRBJ1-1
cdr3_nt: TGTGCCAGCAGCTATTCCTCGATCGGGGAGCTGTTTTTT; cdr3_aa: CASSYSSIGELFF; v_call: TRBV11-2; clone_size: NA; cdr3_length: 13; d_call: NA; j_call: TRBJ2-2
cdr3_nt: TGTGCCAGCAGCTGGGGACCCCCCTCCTACGAGCAGTACTTC; cdr3_aa: CASSWGPPSYEQYF; v_call: TRBV7-3; clone_size: few; cdr3_length: 14; d_call: NA; j_call: TRBJ2-7
cdr3_nt: TGCGCCAGCAGCCAAGACCCATCCCCCGGCGGTGACGAGCAGTACTTC; cdr3_aa: CASSQDPSPGGDEQYF; v_call: TRBV4-1; clone_size: NA; cdr3_length: 16; d_call: NA; j_call: TRBJ2-7
cdr3_nt: TGTGCCAGCAGCCCCCGACAGCCCCTGGAGGAGTCTGGGGCCAACGTCCTGACTTTC; cdr3_aa: CASSPRQPLEESGANVLTF; v_call: TRBV7-9; clone_size: NA; cdr3_length: 19; d_call: NA; j_call: TRBJ2-6
cdr3_nt: TGTGCCAGCACCGACACGGGTAATCAGCCCCAGCATTTT; cdr3_aa: CASTDTGNQPQHF; v_call: TRBV6-5; clone_size: NA; cdr3_length: 13; d_call: NA; j_call: TRBJ1-5
cdr3_nt: TGCGCCAGCAGTGAGCGGGACAGGTTCTACGAGCAGTACTTC; cdr3_aa: CASSERDRFYEQYF; v_call: TRBV10-1; clone_size: NA; cdr3_length: 14; d_call: TRBD1; j_call: TRBJ2-7
cdr3_nt: TGTGCCAGCAGCTTAACGACTGAAGCTTTCTTT; cdr3_aa: CASSLTTEAFF; v_call: TRBV7-9; clone_size: medium-sized; cdr3_length: 11; d_call: NA; j_call: TRBJ1-1
cdr3_nt: TGTGCCAGCAGTCGGGGAAAGGGCAGGAACACTGAAGCTTTCTTT; cdr3_aa: CASSRGKGRNTEAFF; v_call: TRBV28; clone_size: few; cdr3_length: 15; d_call: NA; j_call: TRBJ1-1
cdr3_nt: TGTGCCAGCTGGGGGGGCGCTACTCCCACCGGGGAGCTGTTTTTT; cdr3_aa: CASWGGATPTGELFF; v_call: TRBV7-9; clone_size: many; cdr3_length: 15; d_call: NA; j_call: TRBJ2-2
cdr3_nt: TGTGCCAGCAGCTTACTTCCGGATTATGGCTACACCTTC; cdr3_aa: CASSLLPDYGYTF; v_call: TRBV7-2; clone_size: NA; cdr3_length: 13; d_call: NA; j_call: TRBJ1-2
cdr3_nt: TGTGCCAGCAGTTATGGAGGGACTGAAGCTTTCTTT; cdr3_aa: CASSYGGTEAFF; v_call: TRBV6-5; clone_size: NA; cdr3_length: 12; d_call: NA; j_call: TRBJ1-1
cdr3_nt: TGTGCCAGCACCCAACGGAACAGGGGAGGATACGAGCAGTACTTC; cdr3_aa: CASTQRNRGGYEQYF; v_call: TRBV6-6; clone_size: NA; cdr3_length: 15; d_call: NA; j_call: TRBJ2-7
cdr3_nt: TGTGCCACCAGCTCTGGGTCCGGGGCATACGAGCAGTACTTC; cdr3_aa: CATSSGSGAYEQYF; v_call: TRBV15; clone_size: NA; cdr3_length: 14; d_call: NA; j_call: TRBJ2-7
cdr3_nt: TGTGCCAGCAGTGATGGCGGCACAGGGGGCTGGGAGACCCAGTACTTC; cdr3_aa: CASSDGGTGGWETQYF; v_call: TRBV2; clone_size: NA; cdr3_length: 16; d_call: TRBD1; j_call: TRBJ2-5